This is a list of T cell receptor beta chains from one sample in a study of blood T cell repertoires in COVID-19. Produced via immunoSEQ multiplex PCR; TCRdb's table is partial and in-frame only. The table includes 120,000 or so clones, less than 85% detected once. The sample consisted of peripheral blood. The receptors come from a woman aged 80 or older with acute or convalescent COVID-19. CDR3s include the opening cysteine and the closing phenylalanine or tryptophan. The D gene is left open where the match is weak. Some rows mark clone size as missing; the rest say once, few, many or name a class of expanded clone.

D gene: .; J gene: TRBJ1-2; clone size: .; V gene: TRBV4-3; CDR3 protein: CASSQGRTNYGYTF; CDR3 DNA: TGCGCCAGCAGCCAAGGCCGGACAAACTATGGCTACACCTTC
D gene: .; J gene: TRBJ2-7; clone size: .; V gene: TRBV27; CDR3 protein: CASSFTSHEQYF; CDR3 DNA: TGTGCCAGCAGTTTTACTTCCCACGAGCAGTACTTC
D gene: TRBD1; J gene: TRBJ1-2; clone size: few; V gene: TRBV10-3; CDR3 protein: CAGRGQGEGYTF; CDR3 DNA: TGTGCCGGCCGAGGACAGGGGGAAGGCTACACCTTC
D gene: TRBD2; J gene: TRBJ2-3; clone size: .; V gene: TRBV7-2; CDR3 protein: CASSLAPGGVTDTQYF; CDR3 DNA: TGTGCCAGCAGCTTAGCACCGGGAGGGGTCACAGATACGCAGTATTTT
D gene: TRBD1; J gene: TRBJ1-1; clone size: few; V gene: TRBV6-5; CDR3 protein: CASSYGTGVNTEAFF; CDR3 DNA: TGTGCCAGCAGTTACGGGACAGGGGTGAACACTGAAGCTTTCTTT
D gene: .; J gene: TRBJ2-5; clone size: once; V gene: TRBV6-5; CDR3 protein: CASSYSGPYQETQYF; CDR3 DNA: TGTGCCAGCAGTTACTCGGGCCCCTACCAGGAGACCCAGTACTTC
D gene: .; J gene: TRBJ2-7; clone size: few; V gene: TRBV2; CDR3 protein: CASRTTIYEQYF; CDR3 DNA: TGTGCCAGCAGAACGACTATATACGAGCAGTACTTC
D gene: TRBD2; J gene: TRBJ2-7; clone size: .; V gene: TRBV11-2; CDR3 protein: CASRRLGGRYEQYF; CDR3 DNA: TGTGCCAGCAGGCGACTGGGCGGGAGATACGAGCAGTACTTC
D gene: TRBD2; J gene: TRBJ2-3; clone size: once; V gene: TRBV4-1; CDR3 protein: CASSPLAGATTDTQYF; CDR3 DNA: TGCGCCAGCAGCCCTCTAGCGGGGGCCACCACAGATACGCAGTATTTT
D gene: TRBD1; J gene: TRBJ2-5; clone size: .; V gene: TRBV7-9; CDR3 protein: CASSPPQGQETQYF; CDR3 DNA: TGTGCCAGCAGCCCCCCACAGGGGCAAGAGACCCAGTACTTC
D gene: .; J gene: TRBJ1-1; clone size: .; V gene: TRBV3-1/TRBV3-2; CDR3 protein: CASSHGGVRNTEAFF; CDR3 DNA: TGTGCCAGCAGCCACGGGGGTGTTAGGAACACTGAAGCTTTCTTT
D gene: .; J gene: TRBJ1-6; clone size: once; V gene: TRBV12-3/TRBV12-4; CDR3 protein: CASSWGPEALHF; CDR3 DNA: TGTGCCAGCAGTTGGGGGCCGGAGGCCCTCCACTTT
D gene: .; J gene: TRBJ1-2; clone size: .; V gene: TRBV24-1; CDR3 protein: CATSDSYGYTF; CDR3 DNA: TGTGCCACCAGTGATTCGTATGGCTACACCTTC
D gene: .; J gene: TRBJ1-6; clone size: .; V gene: TRBV2; CDR3 protein: CATSPDSASPLHF; CDR3 DNA: TGTGCCACCAGCCCCGACAGCGCTTCACCCCTCCACTTT
D gene: TRBD1; J gene: TRBJ1-6; clone size: .; V gene: TRBV28; CDR3 protein: CASSTGTGGTYNSPLHF; CDR3 DNA: TGTGCCAGCAGTACAGGGACAGGGGGTACTTATAATTCACCCCTCCACTTT
D gene: .; J gene: TRBJ1-1; clone size: few; V gene: TRBV6-1; CDR3 protein: CASSEVRGTEAFF; CDR3 DNA: TGTGCCAGCAGTGAAGTCAGGGGAACTGAAGCTTTCTTT
D gene: TRBD2; J gene: TRBJ2-1; clone size: .; V gene: TRBV6-6; CDR3 protein: CASSYPTSGGPHEQFF; CDR3 DNA: TGTGCCAGCAGTTACCCGACTAGCGGGGGGCCCCATGAGCAGTTCTTC
D gene: .; J gene: TRBJ1-1; clone size: once; V gene: TRBV5-4; CDR3 protein: CASSLGWGGEAFF; CDR3 DNA: TGTGCCAGCAGCTTGGGATGGGGGGGTGAAGCTTTCTTT
D gene: TRBD1; J gene: TRBJ2-7; clone size: .; V gene: TRBV27; CDR3 protein: CASSHDRGSYEQYF; CDR3 DNA: TGTGCCAGCAGCCATGACAGGGGCTCCTACGAGCAGTACTTC
D gene: TRBD2; J gene: TRBJ2-5; clone size: .; V gene: TRBV7-3; CDR3 protein: CASSLDSGGGQETQYF; CDR3 DNA: TGTGCCAGCAGCTTAGACTCGGGCGGGGGACAAGAGACCCAGTACTTC
D gene: TRBD1; J gene: TRBJ1-5; clone size: .; V gene: TRBV10-3; CDR3 protein: CAIARTGNQPQHF; CDR3 DNA: TGTGCCATCGCTAGGACAGGGAATCAGCCCCAGCATTTT
D gene: .; J gene: TRBJ1-4; clone size: few; V gene: TRBV28; CDR3 protein: CASSSGTTNEKLFF; CDR3 DNA: TGTGCCAGCAGTTCAGGAACAACTAATGAAAAACTGTTTTTT
D gene: TRBD1; J gene: TRBJ1-4; clone size: few; V gene: TRBV5-4; CDR3 protein: CASSRDRTNEKLFF; CDR3 DNA: TGTGCCAGCAGCCGGGACAGAACTAATGAAAAACTGTTTTTT